This T cell receptor (beta chain) was found in a study of blood T cells in healthy people across ages. CDR1 and CDR2 (germline): SGDLS, YYNGEE. CDR3 length: 15 amino acids. The junction had 9 bases not matched to a gene; V was cut back by 4 bases and J by 2 bases. Extracted total RNA amounted to at least 5.5 micrograms for each sample. A sample-barcoded 5' primer and a J-beta primer mix were used in a second PCR of roughly 7 to 12 cycles. TCRdb used MiXCR to reprocess the 5' RACE reads, holding one entry per CDR3 protein. The table records 900,000 to 950,000 distinct CDR3 sequences, about 27% of them present only once. This sample also belongs to another study, concerning T cells of mothers and their children. From that paper: It was observed that no persistent microchimeric T cell clones could be detected.

This chain uses TRBV9 with TRBJ2-7, with 7 positions matching TRBD2. Sequenced material: blood. The receptor comes from a woman aged 40 to 50 in good health. The CDR3 reads CASSPQSGGAYEQYF. The CDR3 DNA follows: TGTGCCAGCAGCCCTCAAAGTGGGGGGGCCTACGAGCAGTACTTC.